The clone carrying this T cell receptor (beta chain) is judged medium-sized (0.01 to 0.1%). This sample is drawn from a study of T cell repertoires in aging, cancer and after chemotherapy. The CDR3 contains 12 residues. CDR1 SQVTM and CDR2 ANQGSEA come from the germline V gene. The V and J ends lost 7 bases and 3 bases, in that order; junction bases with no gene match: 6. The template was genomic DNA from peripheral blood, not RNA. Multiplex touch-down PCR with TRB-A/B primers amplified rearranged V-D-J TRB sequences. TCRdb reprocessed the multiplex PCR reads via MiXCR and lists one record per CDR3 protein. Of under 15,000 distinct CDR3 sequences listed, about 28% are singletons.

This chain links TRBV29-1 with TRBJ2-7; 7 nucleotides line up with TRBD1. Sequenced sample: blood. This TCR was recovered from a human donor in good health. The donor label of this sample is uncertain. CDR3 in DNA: TGCAGCGAAGGGACAGAACTCTACGAGCAGTACTTC. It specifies CSEGTELYEQYF.